The source of this TCR beta chain is a study of cytomegalovirus exposure and HLA in healthy donors. The CDR3 covers 16 residues. Germline loops: CDR1 LNHNV, CDR2 YYDKDF (reference sequence). J lost 3 bases, V lost 3 bases, and 4 bases had no gene match. Vbeta (60) and Jbeta (13) primers were used in the PCR. The repertoire was sequenced with immunoSEQ multiplex PCR; TCRdb's copy has only in-frame clones and lacks some. The sample includes some 70,000 clones, 80% to 90% seen only once; the top ten take 6.5%. Sample: PBMCs. The chain joins TRBV15 to TRBJ2-4; 11 bases map to TRBD1. The source is a human donor in good health. The CDR3: CATSSGQGAGKNIQYF. The CDR3 region has the DNA TGTGCCACCAGCAGTGGACAGGGGGCTGGCAAAAACATTCAGTACTTC.